This TCR beta chain emerged from a study of monozygotic twins with inflammatory bowel disease. The CDR3 extends over 16 amino acids. The germline V gene encodes CDR1 ENHRY and CDR2 SYGVKD. Points from the study as a whole: Compared with healthy co-twins, IBD patients showed reduced TCRbeta repertoire diversity by inverse Simpson. In these data, no single strong IBD-associated signal or clonotype received support.

About this clonotype itself: Its antigen is not identified.

Reanalyzing the 5' RACE reads, TCRdb keeps one entry per CDR3 protein, without DNA. This table holds some 440,000 distinct CDR3 sequences. The source of this sequence is a human donor with ulcerative colitis or Crohn's disease, or a healthy co-twin of an affected twin (not recorded which). Sequencing input: blood. The chain joins TRBV10-3 to TRBJ1-1; the TRBD1 assignment by TCRdb is unverifiable without DNA. CDR3 region: CATKPGQGRANTEAFF.